This T cell receptor beta chain appears in the sequencing data of a study of glioma-infiltrating T cells. Findings of the study overall: Tissue-blood divergence was below expectation in non-neoplastic patients, above in gliomas.

There are many counts of this clonotype. Antigen unknown. Amplification of TCR alpha and beta CDR3 regions from RNA used iRepertoire nested multiplex PCR. MiXCR, run by TCRdb on the multiplex PCR reads, gives a single entry per CDR3 protein. The sample consists of approximately 20,000 distinct CDR3 sequences, 20% to 25% of them appearing once. The length of the CDR3 is 16 residues. Germline CDR1 LNHNV, CDR2 YYDKDF (reference sequence). The V and J ends lost 5 bases and 1 base respectively, with 15 bases between them. This TCR was recovered from a human donor with low-grade glioma or glioblastoma, undergoing nonglioma brain surgery, or in good health (not recorded which). Sequenced sample: glioma tissue, nonneoplastic brain tissue, or PBMCs (not recorded which). The chain couples TRBV15 to TRBJ1-5; perhaps TRBD1 as D (6 bases). The CDR3 DNA reads TGTGCCACCAGCGGTTTCGGGGGGCAGAGCAATCAGCCCCAGCATTTT. Residues: CATSGFGGQSNQPQHF.